A single sample is the source of the 20 T cell receptor beta chains below, sequenced in a study of T cell repertoires in cytomegalovirus infection. TCRdb re-called the reads with MiXCR, one entry per CDR3 protein. Here the sample spans 600,000 to 700,000 distinct CDR3 sequences, around 32% being singletons. These receptors' antigens are unknown. Sequenced here: cultured PBMCs, sampled from culture after CMV antigen stimulation. The receptors originated from a human donor in good health (CMV status not recorded). Some clones in this sample may be carry-over from other donors' samples.

The chain is built from TRBV20-1 and TRBJ2-2, with 8 bases that match TRBD2. V dropped 6 bases and J dropped 0; count of bases not matched to a gene: 6. CDR1 and CDR2 from the germline V gene are DFQATT and SNEGSKA (reference sequence). This CDR3 is 15 amino acids long. CDR3 bases: TGCAGTGCGAGCACTAGCGGCGCGAACACCGGGGAGCTGTTTTTT. Its translation is CSASTSGANTGELFF.

This clonotype was counted ten times or more. The J gene is TRBJ1-3, the V gene TRBV7-2; D not certain. The germline V gene encodes CDR1 SGHTA and CDR2 FQGNSA. V was shortened by 1 base and J by 0 bases, with 13 bases between the two germline ends. The CDR3 loop spans 17 amino acids. The chain's CDR3 is CASSLGGTPRSGNTIYF. Written as DNA, the CDR3 is TGTGCCAGCAGCTTAGGTGGAACACCCCGCTCTGGAAACACCATATATTTT.

This clonotype was seen only a few times. The chain has TRBV7-2 and TRBJ2-1, with 14 nucleotides matching TRBD2. V was clipped by 4 bases and J by 9 bases; unmatched bases: 2. The CDR3 sequence is 14 residues long. The germline V gene has CDR1 SGHTA and CDR2 FQGNSA. This chain's CDR3 is CASSSGLAGVEQFF. The CDR3 DNA reads TGTGCCAGCAGCTCGGGACTAGCGGGAGTTGAGCAGTTCTTC. Based on the CDR3 plus reference TRBV7-2 and TRBJ2-1, the full variable domain is GAGVSQSPSNKVTEKGKDVELRCDPISGHTALYWYRQSLGQGLEFLIYFQGNSAPDKSGLPSDRFSAERTGGSVSTLTIQRTQQEDSAVYLCASSSGLAGVEQFFGPGTRLTVL.

The CDR3 DNA is TGCGCCAGCAGCCAAGTGGGAACAGGGGGCAAAGATACGCAGTATTTT. Protein: CASSQVGTGGKDTQYF. The rearrangement joins TRBV4-1 to TRBJ2-3; the match to TRBD1 covers 9 bases. This CDR3 region has 16 residues. J gave up 5 bases and V 1 base, and 7 bases lay outside the gene matches. Per the germline V gene, CDR1 is MGHRA and CDR2 is YSYEKL.

V gene TRBV20-1 combines with J gene TRBJ2-1; a possible D gene is TRBD2 (6 bases). The CDR3 sequence is 15 residues long. Between the trimmed V and J ends, which lost 6 bases and 1 base, there was a span of 16 bases. CDR1 DFQATT and CDR2 SNEGSKA come from the germline V gene (reference sequence). In DNA, the CDR3 is TGCAGTGCCCGTAGCGGCTCGGTGTCCTACAATGAGCAGTTCTTC. Residues: CSARSGSVSYNEQFF.

The genes are TRBV19 and TRBJ2-1; 11 bases align to TRBD2. The germline CDR1 and CDR2 sequences are LNHDA and SQIVND (reference sequence). The CDR3 spans 15 residues. V lost 4 bases to trimming and J lost 3 bases; unmatched junction nucleotides: 2. CDR3 loop: CASSTSGGLYNEQFF. The DNA of the CDR3 is TGTGCCAGTAGTACTAGCGGGGGGCTCTACAATGAGCAGTTCTTC.

The chain joins TRBV19 to TRBJ1-1; 7 bases line up with TRBD1. The CDR3 extends over 14 amino acids. V was clipped by 5 bases and J by 3 bases; unmatched bases: 6. Germline loops: CDR1 LNHDA, CDR2 SQIVND (reference sequence). In DNA form, the CDR3 reads TGTGCCAGTAGTCTCGACAGGGATTACACTGAAGCTTTCTTT. Protein sequence: CASSLDRDYTEAFF.

This clonotype was detected only a few times. The rearrangement uses TRBV11-2 and TRBJ2-3; D is possibly TRBD2 (5 bases). Germline lookup yields CDR1 SGHAT and CDR2 FQNNGV. This CDR3 has 16 residues. V dropped 2 bases and J dropped 0 bases, with 12 bases sitting between them. CDR3 coding DNA: TGTGCCAGCAGCTTACTTAGCGCCCCTAGCACAGATACGCAGTATTTT. Its translation: CASSLLSAPSTDTQYF.

This clonotype was counted ten times or more. The chain recombines TRBV7-2 with TRBJ2-5, with D unresolved. Germline values: CDR1 SGHTA, CDR2 FQGNSA. V was cut by 4 bases and J by 5 bases, with 14 bases left in between. CDR3 length equals 14 residues. For the CDR3, the DNA is TGTGCCAGCAGCTCCACAGCTAGTTTTGAGACCCAGTACTTC. It yields the protein CASSSTASFETQYF.

This chain uses TRBV2 with TRBJ1-4; D might be TRBD1 (6 bases). Germline CDR1 reads SNHLY; CDR2 reads FYNNEI. CDR3 length: 15 residues. Trimming took 6 bases from V and 8 from J, leaving 19 bases between them. In DNA form, the CDR3 reads TGTGCCAGCAGGGGAGAGGGGGGAAAAGGGGAAAAACTGTTTTTT. This encodes CASRGEGGKGEKLFF.

This clonotype was recorded a few times. V and J are TRBV27 and TRBJ2-7; 14 nucleotides align to TRBD2. The V gene's germline CDR1 is MNHEY and CDR2 SMNVEV (reference sequence). CDR3 length equals 16 residues. V lost 4 bases to trimming and J lost 5 bases; unmatched junction nucleotides: 7. This CDR3 reads CASSSGTSGRVDEQYF. For the CDR3, the DNA is TGTGCCAGCAGTTCAGGGACTAGCGGGAGAGTGGACGAGCAGTACTTC.

This chain uses TRBV7-6 with TRBJ2-3; D gene ambiguous. V was pared by 4 bases and J by 4 bases, with 9 bases between. The CDR3 totals 13 residues. Germline CDR1 SGHVS, CDR2 FNYEAQ. The CDR3 protein is CASSSNRPDTQYF. The CDR3 nucleotides are TGTGCCAGCAGCTCTAATAGGCCAGATACGCAGTATTTT.

The table lists this clonotype with a few counts. This chain links TRBV6-6 with TRBJ2-1; D assignment may be TRBD1 or TRBD2 (5 bases each). The CDR3 contains 13 residues. CDR1 MNHNY and CDR2 SVGAGI come from the germline V gene (reference sequence). V was cut by 6 bases and J by 9 bases, with 15 bases left in between. The CDR3 region is CASRDGALGEQFF. CDR3 DNA: TGTGCCAGCAGGGACGGGGCCCTCGGTGAGCAGTTCTTC.

The chain recombines TRBV12-3 or TRBV12-4 with TRBJ2-3; D is perhaps TRBD2 (6 bases). The CDR3 sequence is 15 residues long. V was shortened by 6 bases and J by 0 bases, with 13 bases between the two germline ends. This CDR3 reads CASRGGEFSTDTQYF. CDR3 DNA: TGTGCCAGCAGGGGAGGAGAATTTAGCACAGATACGCAGTATTTT.

This clonotype showed up many times. This sequence joins TRBV7-2 and TRBJ2-1; no reliable D call. The V and J ends lost 5 bases and 3 bases respectively, with 11 bases between them. This CDR3 has 14 amino acids. Looked up from germline, CDR1 is SGHTA and CDR2 is FQGNSA. The CDR3 sequence is CASSPDSYYNEQFF. The CDR3 DNA sequence: TGTGCCAGCAGCCCTGACTCGTACTACAATGAGCAGTTCTTC.

In this sample, this clonotype turned up a few times. The chain is built from TRBV7-9 and TRBJ1-1; 7 bases agree with TRBD1. Germline-derived CDR1 and CDR2 are SEHNR and FQNEAQ (reference sequence). CDR3 size: 15 residues. Trimming at V came to 0 bases and at J to 5 bases, leaving 6 bases not matched to a gene. The CDR3 DNA is TGTGCCAGCAGCTTAGCAAAGGGGGCGGGAACTGAAGCTTTCTTT. Translated: CASSLAKGAGTEAFF.

About this clonotype: In this CDR3 the conserved last residue, phenylalanine or tryptophan, is missing, so a read error is likely. The rearrangement uses TRBV12-3 or TRBV12-4 and TRBJ2-1; D is undetermined. Trimming pared 3 bases from V and 8 bases from J, leaving 11 bases between. The CDR3 contains 13 residues. In DNA form, the CDR3 reads TGTGCCAGCAGTTTTAGACCCACCGATGAGCAGTTCTGC. It encodes CASSFRPTDEQFC.

This sequence joins TRBV6-1 and TRBJ2-7; D possibly corresponds to TRBD2 (5 bases). V was shortened by 6 bases and J by 3 bases, with 18 bases between the two germline ends. Germline V gives CDR1 MNHNS, CDR2 SASEGT. CDR3 length: 15 amino acids. The DNA for the CDR3 is TGTGCCAGCAGAACGGGGAAGGGTATCCTCTACGAGCAGTACTTC. Its protein is CASRTGKGILYEQYF.

The chain carries TRBV10-3 and TRBJ1-6, with 7 nucleotides matching TRBD1. With 10 bases clipped from V and 10 bases from J, the junction kept 7 bases outside the gene matches. Per germline, CDR1 ENHRY and CDR2 SYGVKD. This CDR3 comprises 12 residues. CDR3 sequence (DNA): TGTGCCACAGGGACAGTCGGGTCACCCCTCCACTTT. It encodes CATGTVGSPLHF.

This rearrangement joins TRBV3-1 to TRBJ2-7, with D perhaps TRBD2 (7 bases). CDR3 length: 15 residues. Deletions cut 4 bases from V and 2 bases from J, with 15 bases between. The germline gives CDR1 LGHDT, CDR2 YNNKEL (reference sequence). This CDR3 is CASSPTIGGPYEQYF. In nucleotides, the CDR3 is TGTGCCAGCAGCCCCACAATCGGGGGGCCCTACGAGCAGTACTTC.